A selection of T cell receptor beta chains follows, all from one sample in a study of shared clonotypes between healthy human individuals. The protocol was immunoSEQ multiplex PCR, while the TCRdb copy is restricted to in-frame clones and leaves out a portion. The sample records a few million clones, 90% to 95% being singletons. Material: naive CD4+ T cells sorted from blood. The receptors were sampled from a young man in good health. Both conserved end residues are part of each CDR3. Each record gives: CDR3 DNA, CDR3 protein, V gene, D gene, clone size, CDR3 length, J gene. D genes are given only for firm matches. Some rows have no size entry. The others give once, few or many, or a class for an expanded clone.

CDR3nt: TGTGCCAGCTCACCACCTGTCCCGTGGGGGGAAAAACTGTTTTTT; CDR3aa: CASSPPVPWGEKLFF; v_gene: TRBV18; d_gene: NA; abundance: NA; len: 15; j_gene: TRBJ1-4
CDR3nt: TGTGCCAGCAGCTTGGAGACTAGTATCACAGATACGCAGTATTTT; CDR3aa: CASSLETSITDTQYF; v_gene: TRBV5-6; d_gene: NA; abundance: NA; len: 15; j_gene: TRBJ2-3
CDR3nt: TGTGCCAGCAGCTTAGCCCGACAGGTTAGTGAGCCCCAGCATTTT; CDR3aa: CASSLARQVSEPQHF; v_gene: TRBV7-2; d_gene: NA; abundance: NA; len: 15; j_gene: TRBJ1-5
CDR3nt: TGTGCCAGCAGTTTGTACACTGAAGCTTTCTTT; CDR3aa: CASSLYTEAFF; v_gene: TRBV28; d_gene: NA; abundance: NA; len: 11; j_gene: TRBJ1-1
CDR3nt: TGTGCCATCAGTGAGACAGGGGGACGCAATCAGCCCCAGCATTTT; CDR3aa: CAISETGGRNQPQHF; v_gene: TRBV10-3; d_gene: TRBD1; abundance: NA; len: 15; j_gene: TRBJ1-5
CDR3nt: TGCGCCAGCACCCCACTGCATTTT; CDR3aa: CASTPLHF; v_gene: TRBV5-1; d_gene: NA; abundance: few; len: 8; j_gene: TRBJ1-5
CDR3nt: TGCGCCAGCAGCTTGGGGGCTACAGCGAACACTGAAGCTTTCTTT; CDR3aa: CASSLGATANTEAFF; v_gene: TRBV5-1; d_gene: NA; abundance: NA; len: 15; j_gene: TRBJ1-1
CDR3nt: TGTGCCAGCAGCTTAAATAGCATGGGGAACACCGGGGAGCTGTTTTTT; CDR3aa: CASSLNSMGNTGELFF; v_gene: TRBV7-2; d_gene: NA; abundance: NA; len: 16; j_gene: TRBJ2-2
CDR3nt: TGTGCCAGCAGCCCCCCGGGAAGCAGCGGGAGGGACAATGAGCAGTTCTTC; CDR3aa: CASSPPGSSGRDNEQFF; v_gene: TRBV9; d_gene: TRBD2; abundance: once; len: 17; j_gene: TRBJ2-1
CDR3nt: TGTGCCACCAGCGGGGGAATGGCTAACTATGGCTACACCTTC; CDR3aa: CATSGGMANYGYTF; v_gene: TRBV7-2; d_gene: NA; abundance: NA; len: 14; j_gene: TRBJ1-2
CDR3nt: TGTGCCAGCAGCTTAAAAGTCAGGGGTAGCTCTGGGGCCAACGTCCTGACTTTC; CDR3aa: CASSLKVRGSSGANVLTF; v_gene: TRBV7-3; d_gene: NA; abundance: NA; len: 18; j_gene: TRBJ2-6
CDR3nt: TGTGCCAGCAGTGAAGCGCAGGACAGACTCTATGGCTACACCTTC; CDR3aa: CASSEAQDRLYGYTF; v_gene: TRBV6-1; d_gene: NA; abundance: NA; len: 15; j_gene: TRBJ1-2
CDR3nt: TGCGCCAGCAGTGAGGGGACAGGGTGGCGGGAGACCCAGTACTTC; CDR3aa: CASSEGTGWRETQYF; v_gene: TRBV10-2; d_gene: TRBD1; abundance: NA; len: 15; j_gene: TRBJ2-5
CDR3nt: TGTGCCAGCAGCGGACTCACGGCGGGAGATACGCAGTATTTT; CDR3aa: CASSGLTAGDTQYF; v_gene: TRBV9; d_gene: NA; abundance: NA; len: 14; j_gene: TRBJ2-3
CDR3nt: TGTGCCAGCAGTTATCGGACAGGGACTACCTACAATGAGCAGTTCTTC; CDR3aa: CASSYRTGTTYNEQFF; v_gene: TRBV6-5; d_gene: NA; abundance: NA; len: 16; j_gene: TRBJ2-1
CDR3nt: TGTGCCAGCAGCGCACGGGACACGGCGTATGAGCAGTTCTTC; CDR3aa: CASSARDTAYEQFF; v_gene: TRBV9; d_gene: NA; abundance: once; len: 14; j_gene: TRBJ2-1
CDR3nt: TGCGCCAGCAGCCAAGCGAAGGGCCCTTCGAACACCGGGGAGCTGTTTTTT; CDR3aa: CASSQAKGPSNTGELFF; v_gene: TRBV4-1; d_gene: NA; abundance: NA; len: 17; j_gene: TRBJ2-2
CDR3nt: TGTGCCAGCAGCTTACGACAGGGGGCAATCTATGGCTACACCTTC; CDR3aa: CASSLRQGAIYGYTF; v_gene: TRBV5-5; d_gene: TRBD1; abundance: once; len: 15; j_gene: TRBJ1-2
CDR3nt: TGTGCCAGCAGCCTCAGCGGTGGGTCCTATAATTCACCCCTCCACTTT; CDR3aa: CASSLSGGSYNSPLHF; v_gene: TRBV7-3; d_gene: NA; abundance: NA; len: 16; j_gene: TRBJ1-6
CDR3nt: TGTGCCAGCAGCTCTCATCGGTCTAGCGGGGGGACCAGGGGGACCCAGTACTTC; CDR3aa: CASSSHRSSGGTRGTQYF; v_gene: TRBV7-2; d_gene: TRBD2; abundance: NA; len: 18; j_gene: TRBJ2-5
CDR3nt: TGCGCCAGCAGTGATCACGGGACAGGACGCTCCTACAATGAGCAGTTCTTC; CDR3aa: CASSDHGTGRSYNEQFF; v_gene: TRBV10-1; d_gene: TRBD1; abundance: once; len: 17; j_gene: TRBJ2-1
CDR3nt: TGTGCCAGCAGTTACTTAGGGGTTGGCCAGCCCCAGCATTTT; CDR3aa: CASSYLGVGQPQHF; v_gene: TRBV6-5; d_gene: NA; abundance: NA; len: 14; j_gene: TRBJ1-5
CDR3nt: TGTGCCAGCACCTCGAGTGCGGGGATGAACACTGAAGCTTTCTTT; CDR3aa: CASTSSAGMNTEAFF; v_gene: TRBV28; d_gene: NA; abundance: NA; len: 15; j_gene: TRBJ1-1
CDR3nt: TGTGCCAGCAGTATAAGCGGTACAAGCACAGATACGCAGTATTTT; CDR3aa: CASSISGTSTDTQYF; v_gene: TRBV5-4; d_gene: NA; abundance: NA; len: 15; j_gene: TRBJ2-3
CDR3nt: TGCAGCGTTGATACGCGCCCTCAGGGCTACACCTTC; CDR3aa: CSVDTRPQGYTF; v_gene: TRBV29-1; d_gene: NA; abundance: NA; len: 12; j_gene: TRBJ1-2
CDR3nt: TGTGCCAGCAGACACAGGGGACCCCCCAAAAACATTCAGTACTTC; CDR3aa: CASRHRGPPKNIQYF; v_gene: TRBV6-4; d_gene: TRBD1; abundance: once; len: 15; j_gene: TRBJ2-4
CDR3nt: TGTGCCAGCAGTTCTCCTAGCGGGAGTAGCGATGAGCAGTTCTTC; CDR3aa: CASSSPSGSSDEQFF; v_gene: TRBV27; d_gene: TRBD2; abundance: NA; len: 15; j_gene: TRBJ2-1
CDR3nt: TGTGCCAGCAGCTTAGGGGACAGGACTTATGGCTACACCTTC; CDR3aa: CASSLGDRTYGYTF; v_gene: TRBV7-2; d_gene: TRBD1; abundance: NA; len: 14; j_gene: TRBJ1-2
CDR3nt: TGTGCCAGCAGCCAATTATACTTCACTGAAGCTTTCTTT; CDR3aa: CASSQLYFTEAFF; v_gene: TRBV14; d_gene: NA; abundance: NA; len: 13; j_gene: TRBJ1-1
CDR3nt: TGTGCCAGCAGCAAAGGGCCCAGGGAGTTAAGAGGGGACACATACACTGAAGCTTTCTTT; CDR3aa: CASSKGPRELRGDTYTEAFF; v_gene: TRBV21-1; d_gene: NA; abundance: NA; len: 20; j_gene: TRBJ1-1
CDR3nt: TGTGCCAGCAGGGGAGGGGTAGCGGGGCCCTACAATGAGCAGTTCTTC; CDR3aa: CASRGGVAGPYNEQFF; v_gene: TRBV25-1; d_gene: TRBD2; abundance: NA; len: 16; j_gene: TRBJ2-1
CDR3nt: TGTGCCACCAGCCGAAGACTTGGAACCACAGATACGCAGTATTTT; CDR3aa: CATSRRLGTTDTQYF; v_gene: TRBV15; d_gene: NA; abundance: NA; len: 15; j_gene: TRBJ2-3